In this sample, the clone carrying this T cell receptor (beta chain) turned up a few times. The sample belongs to a study of identical twins. One entry per CDR3 protein results from TCRdb running MiXCR on the 5' RACE reads. The sample lists 1.5 million to 2 million distinct CDR3 sequences; around a third were seen once. The germline gives CDR1 SEHNR, CDR2 FQNEAQ (reference sequence). Trimming shortened V by 5 bases and J by 2 bases, and 16 bases separated the two germline ends. This CDR3 is 16 amino acids long. This receptor was identified in a newborn girl in good health. The J gene is TRBJ2-4, the V gene TRBV7-9, with D perhaps being TRBD1 or TRBD2 (5 bases each). The sample was cord blood. The CDR3 sequence: CASSPGQLLSKNIQYF. The CDR3 DNA sequence: TGTGCCAGCAGCCCGGGGCAGCTCTTATCCAAAAACATTCAGTACTTC.